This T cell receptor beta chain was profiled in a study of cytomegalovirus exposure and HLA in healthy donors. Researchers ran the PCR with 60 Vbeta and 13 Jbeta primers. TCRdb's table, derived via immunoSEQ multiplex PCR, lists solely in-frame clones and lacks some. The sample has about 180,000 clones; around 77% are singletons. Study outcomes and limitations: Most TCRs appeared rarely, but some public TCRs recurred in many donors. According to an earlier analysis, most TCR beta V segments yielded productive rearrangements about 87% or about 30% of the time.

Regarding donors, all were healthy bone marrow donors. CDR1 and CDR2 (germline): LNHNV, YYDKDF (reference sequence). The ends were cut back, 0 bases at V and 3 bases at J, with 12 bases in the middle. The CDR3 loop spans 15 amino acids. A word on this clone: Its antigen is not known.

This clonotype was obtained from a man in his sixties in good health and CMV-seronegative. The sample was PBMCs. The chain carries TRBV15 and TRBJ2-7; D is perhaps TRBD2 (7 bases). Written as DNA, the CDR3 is TGTGCCACCAGCAGAGAGGGGGGCGGGGGCTACGAGCAGTACTTC. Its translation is CATSREGGGGYEQYF.